The 6 T cell receptor beta chains given below trace back to one sample, sequenced in a study of blood T cell repertoires in COVID-19. The repertoire was sequenced with immunoSEQ multiplex PCR; TCRdb's copy has only in-frame clones and lacks some. The sample yields under 300,000 clones, around 90% seen once. The source material was PBMCs or T cells enriched from blood (not recorded which). The source of these receptors is a human donor in a cohort exposed to, infected with or recovered from COVID-19 (not recorded which). The donor label of this sample is uncertain.

The chain recombines TRBV12-3 or TRBV12-4 with TRBJ1-1; 8 bases line up with TRBD1. The V and J ends lost 1 base and 8 bases, in that order; junction bases with no gene match: 3. CDR3 length equals 13 residues. The CDR3, as DNA: TGTGCCAGCAGTTTAGGGCAGGGGGCAGAAGCTTTCTTT. It specifies CASSLGQGAEAFF.

The chain carries TRBV12-3 or TRBV12-4 and TRBJ1-1, with a tentative D call TRBD1 (5 bases). The length of the CDR3 is 13 residues. V lost 6 bases and J 6 bases, leaving 14 bases between the germline ends. The CDR3 region has the DNA TGTGCCAGCAGCATGGGGCAGAAGTCTGAAGCTTTCTTT. Its protein product is CASSMGQKSEAFF.

Comment on this clone: Other DNA sequences in this specimen translate into the identical CDR3. This rearrangement joins TRBV19 to TRBJ1-5; perhaps TRBD1 as D (5 bases). Germline values: CDR1 LNHDA, CDR2 SQIVND (reference sequence). The CDR3 totals 14 residues. V was cut by 1 base and J by 1 base, with 5 bases left in between. CDR3 in amino acids: CASSIAGSNQPQHF. CDR3 coding DNA: TGTGCCAGTAGTATAGCAGGGAGCAATCAGCCCCAGCATTTT.

This clone was found a few times. The chain uses TRBV9 and TRBJ1-1, with TRBD1 matching over 7 bases. Per the germline V gene, CDR1 is SGDLS and CDR2 is YYNGEE. The junction had 7 bases not matched to a gene; V was cut back by 4 bases and J by 1 base. This CDR3 has 15 amino acids. The CDR3 reads CASSTQTGRNTEAFF. In nucleotides, the CDR3 is TGTGCCAGCAGCACCCAGACAGGGAGGAACACTGAAGCTTTCTTT.

The rearrangement joins TRBV19 to TRBJ1-1; 10 nucleotides agree with TRBD1. V gave up 4 bases and J gave up 8 bases; unmatched junction bases: 7. The CDR3 totals 14 residues. From germline, CDR1 is LNHDA and CDR2 SQIVND (reference sequence). CDR3 protein: CASSTRQGALEAFF. The DNA for the CDR3 is TGTGCCAGTAGTACCAGACAGGGGGCACTGGAAGCTTTCTTT.

The chain joins TRBV29-1 to TRBJ2-3; TRBD1 is a possible D gene (5 bases). Trimming removed 4 bases from V and 3 bases from J, with 14 bases in between. The CDR3 contains 14 residues. Germline values: CDR1 SQVTM, CDR2 ANQGSEA. CDR3 nucleotides: TGCAGCGTTGTTCGGCCAGGGTCGACAGATACGCAGTATTTT. It specifies CSVVRPGSTDTQYF.